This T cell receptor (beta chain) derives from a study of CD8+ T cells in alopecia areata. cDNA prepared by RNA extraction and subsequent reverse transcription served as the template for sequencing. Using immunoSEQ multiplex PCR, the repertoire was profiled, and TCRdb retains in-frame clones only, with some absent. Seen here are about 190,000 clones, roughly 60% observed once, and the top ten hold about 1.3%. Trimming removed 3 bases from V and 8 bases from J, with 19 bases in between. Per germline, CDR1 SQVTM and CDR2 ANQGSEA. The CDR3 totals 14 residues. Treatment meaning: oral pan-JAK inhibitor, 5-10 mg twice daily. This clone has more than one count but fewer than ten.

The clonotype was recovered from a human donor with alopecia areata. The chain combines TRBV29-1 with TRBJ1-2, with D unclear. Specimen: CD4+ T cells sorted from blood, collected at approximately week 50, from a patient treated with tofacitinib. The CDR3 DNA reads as TGCAGCGTTGACTTAAAGGGTAGGCTCGGAGGCTACACCTTC. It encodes CSVDLKGRLGGYTF.